One sample yielded the 21 T cell receptor beta chains listed below, sequenced in a study of OX40 agonist ivuxolimab in advanced cancers. Profiling relied on immunoSEQ multiplex PCR, and the TCRdb table lists in-frame clones only, not all of them. Among 15,000 to 20,000 clones listed, 80% were seen once. Sequenced here: CD4+ or CD8+ T cells sorted from blood, sampled in a trial of the OX40 agonist ivuxolimab. These TCRs come from an adult with an advanced solid tumor such as melanoma, head and neck, liver or kidney cancer.

The chain carries TRBV7-3 and TRBJ2-3; TRBD2 matches at 13 bases. The CDR3 runs 16 residues. Germline values: CDR1 SGHTA, CDR2 FQGTGA. V dropped 5 bases and J dropped 2; count of bases not matched to a gene: 4. As DNA, the CDR3 is TGTGCCAGCAGCAGGGGGACTAGCGGGGACACAGATACGCAGTATTTT. Translation: CASSRGTSGDTDTQYF.

The chain has TRBV6-5 and TRBJ2-5; D uncertain. Germline CDR1 MNHEY, CDR2 SVGAGI. Trimming pared 6 bases from V and 5 bases from J, leaving 13 bases between. This CDR3 comprises 13 residues. CDR3 nucleotide sequence: TGTGCCAGCAGCCCAACGCTTGGGGAGACCCAGTACTTC. As protein: CASSPTLGETQYF.

This clone showed up just once. The chain uses TRBV7-9 and TRBJ2-1; 9 bases match TRBD1. The CDR3 runs 16 residues. J lost 8 bases, V lost 4 bases, and 12 bases had no gene match. The germline CDR1 and CDR2 sequences are SEHNR and FQNEAQ (reference sequence). CDR3 sequence reads: CASSSEQTGGVYEQFF. CDR3 DNA sequence: TGTGCCAGCAGCTCGGAGCAGACAGGGGGTGTGTATGAGCAGTTCTTC.

This clone was seen just once. The chain links TRBV9 to TRBJ1-1; 7 nucleotides match TRBD1. Germline trimming cut 3 bases from V and 1 base from J; bases unmatched to any gene: 3. CDR3 length equals 14 residues. The germline V gene encodes CDR1 SGDLS and CDR2 YYNGEE. Written as DNA, the CDR3 is TGTGCCAGCAGCGCCGGGACAGCGAACACTGAAGCTTTCTTT. Translation gives CASSAGTANTEAFF.

This chain links TRBV29-1 with TRBJ2-7; 8 nucleotides match TRBD1. CDR1 is SQVTM and CDR2 is ANQGSEA in the germline V gene. J lost 2 bases, V lost 6 bases, and 9 bases had no gene match. CDR3 length equals 14 residues. The CDR3 spells CSVTGQGLAYEQYF. CDR3 coding DNA: TGCAGCGTCACAGGACAGGGATTGGCCTACGAGCAGTACTTC.

V usage is TRBV2 and J usage is TRBJ2-7; no clear D gene. The CDR3 loop spans 14 amino acids. V was trimmed by 4 bases and J by 2 bases, leaving 12 bases between them. Germline CDR1 reads SNHLY; CDR2 reads FYNNEI. CDR3 DNA sequence: TGTGCCAGCAGTGTAACATACCGAACCTACGAGCAGTACTTC. Protein: CASSVTYRTYEQYF.

The chain joins TRBV5-4 to TRBJ2-7, with D perhaps TRBD1 (6 bases). V was trimmed by 3 bases and J by 1 base, leaving 14 bases between them. Germline V CDR1 and CDR2: SGHNT, YYREEE (reference sequence). The CDR3 contains 15 residues. The DNA of the CDR3 is TGTGCCAGCAGCTATAGACAGGCTCAATCCTACGAGCAGTACTTC. This encodes CASSYRQAQSYEQYF. The complete variable domain, with remaining parts taken from reference TRBV5-4 and TRBJ2-7, reads ETGVTQSPTHLIKTRGQQVTLRCSSQSGHNTVSWYQQALGQGPQFIFQYYREEENGRGNFPPRFSGLQFPNYSSELNVNALELDDSALYLCASSYRQAQSYEQYFGPGTRLTVT.

The gene calls are TRBV4-1 and TRBJ2-7; the D is unclear. The CDR3 extends over 19 amino acids. CDR1 is MGHRA, CDR2 YSYEKL, per germline. With 3 bases removed from V and 7 bases from J, the gap between germline ends came to 31 bases. The CDR3 spells CASSQVTKRAMPRSGEQYF. The CDR3 nucleotides are TGCGCCAGCAGCCAGGTTACAAAACGGGCGATGCCCCGCAGTGGTGAGCAGTACTTC.

This clone has just a few counts. The rearrangement uses TRBV15 and TRBJ2-2; D gene uncertain. The germline V gene encodes CDR1 LNHNV and CDR2 YYDKDF (reference sequence). Trimming stripped 1 base from V and 2 bases from J, with 14 bases between. The CDR3 has 17 amino acids. The CDR3 nucleotides are TGTGCCACCAGCAGAGGGGTTTTGGCAGTTAACACCGGGGAGCTGTTTTTT. Translated: CATSRGVLAVNTGELFF.

By share, this clone counts as large. CDR3 in amino acids: CASSFPAGDTDTQYF. Written as DNA, the CDR3 is TGTGCCAGCAGCTTCCCAGCGGGGGACACAGATACGCAGTATTTT. J is TRBJ2-3 and V is TRBV7-9; 8 bases fit TRBD2. CDR3 length: 15 residues. After removal of 3 bases from V and 2 bases from J, the junction contained 4 bases not matched to a gene. Germline V lookup: CDR1 SEHNR, CDR2 FQNEAQ (reference sequence).

V usage is TRBV5-8 and J usage is TRBJ2-1; perhaps TRBD2 as D (6 bases). CDR3 size: 14 residues. V lost 4 bases to trimming and J lost 4 bases, with 12 bases between them. The germline V gene encodes CDR1 SGHTS and CDR2 YDEGEE. In nucleotides, the CDR3 is TGTGCCAGCAGCCCCGGACGGGGGTACAATGAGCAGTTCTTC. Residues: CASSPGRGYNEQFF.

This rearrangement joins TRBV15 to TRBJ1-1; a possible D gene is TRBD1 (5 bases). CDR3 size: 14 residues. Deletions cut 0 bases from V and 1 base from J, with 6 bases between. The germline gives CDR1 LNHNV, CDR2 YYDKDF (reference sequence). The CDR3 here is CATSRDTGNTEAFF. In nucleotides, the CDR3 is TGTGCCACCAGCAGAGATACAGGGAACACTGAAGCTTTCTTT. Full variable domain (outside the CDR3, taken from reference TRBV15 and TRBJ1-1): DAMVIQNPRYQVTQFGKPVTLSCSQTLNHNVMYWYQQKSSQAPKLLFHYYDKDFNNEADTPDNFQSRRPNTSFCFLDIRSPGLGDTAMYLCATSRDTGNTEAFFGQGTRLTVV.

The count of this clone is one. The chain links TRBV27 to TRBJ1-2; no definite D call. The V and J ends lost 5 bases and 0 bases respectively, with 7 bases between them. The CDR3 spans 13 residues. Germline loops: CDR1 MNHEY, CDR2 SMNVEV (reference sequence). CDR3 nucleotides: TGTGCCAGCAGTATGAGAGCTAACTATGGCTACACCTTC. It translates to CASSMRANYGYTF.

A single count supports this clone. In nucleotides, the CDR3 is TGTGCCAGCAGTATACAGGGGACTTCCTACGAGCAGTACTTC. Translated, it gives CASSIQGTSYEQYF. The V and J genes are TRBV28 and TRBJ2-7; D is perhaps TRBD1 (7 bases). The germline CDR1 and CDR2 sequences are MDHEN and SYDVKM. Trimming pared 5 bases from V and 1 base from J, leaving 12 bases between. The CDR3 extends over 14 amino acids.

V is TRBV15 and J is TRBJ1-3, with D perhaps matching TRBD1 (5 bases). The CDR3 covers 15 residues. CDR1 is LNHNV and CDR2 is YYDKDF in the germline V gene (reference sequence). V was shortened by 0 bases and J by 4 bases, with 10 bases between the two germline ends. This chain's CDR3 is CATSRDSGGGNTIYF. CDR3 DNA: TGTGCCACCAGCAGAGATAGTGGGGGAGGAAACACCATATATTTT.

Written as DNA, the CDR3 is TGTGCCAGCTCGACGACTAGCGGGGGGCCCAGCACAGATACGCAGTATTTT. Translated, it gives CASSTTSGGPSTDTQYF. V gene TRBV18 combines with J gene TRBJ2-3, with 13 bases fitting TRBD2. Germline CDR1 KGHSH, CDR2 LQKENI. This CDR3 has 17 residues. With 6 bases clipped from V and 0 bases from J, the junction kept 6 bases outside the gene matches.

A remark on this clone: It differs at one base from a far larger clone, so likely a read error. V is TRBV5-4 and J is TRBJ2-7; D possibly corresponds to TRBD2 (6 bases). The germline CDR1 and CDR2 sequences are SGHNT and YYREEE (reference sequence). CDR3 length: 15 amino acids. Trimming left V 2 bases short and J 0 bases short, with 12 bases between. CDR3 region: CASSFAQGGSYEQYF. The CDR3 DNA reads TGTGCCAGCAGCTTTGCCCAGGGAGGCTCCTACGAGCAGTACTTC.

The chain links TRBV27 to TRBJ2-1; the D gene is possibly TRBD1 (8 bases). Germline assignment: CDR1 MNHEY and CDR2 SMNVEV (reference sequence). V shed 6 bases and J shed 3 bases, with 15 bases lying between them. CDR3 length equals 15 residues. The CDR3 spells CASRPGGTGYNEQFF. CDR3 nucleotide sequence: TGTGCCAGCAGGCCCGGGGGGACAGGCTACAATGAGCAGTTCTTC.

The genes are TRBV19 and TRBJ1-1; possibly TRBD1 for D (6 bases). The germline V and J ends were trimmed by 5 bases and 0 bases, with 7 bases remaining between them. Germline V gene data show CDR1 as LNHDA and CDR2 as SQIVND (reference sequence). The CDR3 extends over 13 amino acids. CDR3 amino acids: CASSGGLNTEAFF. In DNA form, the CDR3 reads TGTGCCAGTAGTGGGGGCTTGAACACTGAAGCTTTCTTT.

The chain is built from TRBV15 and TRBJ2-5; 9 nucleotides line up with TRBD2. The CDR3 runs to 16 residues. V dropped 5 bases and J dropped 2; count of bases not matched to a gene: 9. Germline assignment: CDR1 LNHNV and CDR2 YYDKDF (reference sequence). This chain's CDR3 is CATSPRGGAEQETQYF. CDR3 DNA: TGTGCCACCAGCCCCCGCGGGGGGGCCGAACAAGAGACCCAGTACTTC. Variable domain in full (rest from reference TRBV15 and TRBJ2-5): DAMVIQNPRYQVTQFGKPVTLSCSQTLNHNVMYWYQQKSSQAPKLLFHYYDKDFNNEADTPDNFQSRRPNTSFCFLDIRSPGLGDTAMYLCATSPRGGAEQETQYFGPGTRLLVL.

The V gene is TRBV6-6, the J gene TRBJ1-1; 10 nucleotides line up with TRBD1. This CDR3 is built from 15 residues. The ends lost 4 bases at V and 7 bases at J; junction bases unmatched: 9. CDR1 and CDR2 (germline): MNHNY, SVGAGI (reference sequence). The CDR3 region is CASSSPTGGFGEAFF. Here the CDR3 DNA reads TGTGCCAGCAGTTCCCCGACAGGGGGCTTTGGTGAAGCTTTCTTT.